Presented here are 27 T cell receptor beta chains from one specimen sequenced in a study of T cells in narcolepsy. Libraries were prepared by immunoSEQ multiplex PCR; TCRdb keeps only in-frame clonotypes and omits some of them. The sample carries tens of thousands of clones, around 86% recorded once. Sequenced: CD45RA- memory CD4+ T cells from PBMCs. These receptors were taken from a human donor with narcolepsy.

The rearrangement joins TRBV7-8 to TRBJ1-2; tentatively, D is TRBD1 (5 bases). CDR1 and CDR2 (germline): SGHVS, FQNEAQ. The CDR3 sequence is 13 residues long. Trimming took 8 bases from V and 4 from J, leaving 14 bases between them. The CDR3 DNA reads TGTGCCAGCGGAACCGGGACCCTCTATGGCTACACCTTC. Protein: CASGTGTLYGYTF.

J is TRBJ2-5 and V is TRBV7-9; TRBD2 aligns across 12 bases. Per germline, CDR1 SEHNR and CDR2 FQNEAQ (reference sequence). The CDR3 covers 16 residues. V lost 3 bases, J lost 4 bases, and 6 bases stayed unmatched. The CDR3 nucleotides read TGTGCCAGCAGCTTCCCTAGCGGGGGGGCCGGAGAGACCCAGTACTTC. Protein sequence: CASSFPSGGAGETQYF.

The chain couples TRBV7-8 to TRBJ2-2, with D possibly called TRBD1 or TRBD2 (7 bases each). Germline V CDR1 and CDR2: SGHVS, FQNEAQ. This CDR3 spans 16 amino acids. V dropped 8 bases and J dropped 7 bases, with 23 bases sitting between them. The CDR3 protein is CASLRGAGAPGGELFF. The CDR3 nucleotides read TGTGCCAGCCTCAGGGGGGCGGGGGCCCCCGGCGGGGAGCTGTTTTTT.

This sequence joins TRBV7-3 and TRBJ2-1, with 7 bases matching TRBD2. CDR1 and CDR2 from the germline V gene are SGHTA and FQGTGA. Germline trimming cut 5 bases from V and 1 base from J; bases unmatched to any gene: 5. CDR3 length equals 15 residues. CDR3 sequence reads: CASSPIAGSYNEQFF. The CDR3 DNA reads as TGTGCCAGCAGCCCGATAGCGGGTTCCTACAATGAGCAGTTCTTC.

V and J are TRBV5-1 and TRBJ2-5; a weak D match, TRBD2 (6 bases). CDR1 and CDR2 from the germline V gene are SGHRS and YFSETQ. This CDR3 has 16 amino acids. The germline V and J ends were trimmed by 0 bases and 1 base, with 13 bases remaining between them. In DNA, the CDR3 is TGCGCCAGCAGCTTGGCAATAGCGGCAGCCCAAGAGACCCAGTACTTC. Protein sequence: CASSLAIAAAQETQYF.

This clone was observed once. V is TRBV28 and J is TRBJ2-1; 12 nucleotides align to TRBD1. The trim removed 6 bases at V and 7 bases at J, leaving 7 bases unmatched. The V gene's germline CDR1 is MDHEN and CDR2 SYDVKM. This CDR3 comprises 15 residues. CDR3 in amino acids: CASSAGTGGPNEQFF. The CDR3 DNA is TGTGCCAGCAGCGCCGGGACAGGGGGCCCAAATGAGCAGTTCTTC. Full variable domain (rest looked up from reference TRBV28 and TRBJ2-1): DVKVTQSSRYLVKRTGEKVFLECVQDMDHENMFWYRQDPGLGLRLIYFSYDVKMKEKGDIPEGYSVSREKKERFSLILESASTNQTSMYLCASSAGTGGPNEQFFGPGTRLTVL.

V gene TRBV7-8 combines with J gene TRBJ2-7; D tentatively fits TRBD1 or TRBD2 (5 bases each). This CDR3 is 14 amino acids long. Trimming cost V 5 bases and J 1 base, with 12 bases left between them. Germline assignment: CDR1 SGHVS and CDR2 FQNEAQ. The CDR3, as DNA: TGTGCCAGCAGCCGGGACCCTCGGTCCTACGAGCAGTACTTC. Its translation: CASSRDPRSYEQYF.

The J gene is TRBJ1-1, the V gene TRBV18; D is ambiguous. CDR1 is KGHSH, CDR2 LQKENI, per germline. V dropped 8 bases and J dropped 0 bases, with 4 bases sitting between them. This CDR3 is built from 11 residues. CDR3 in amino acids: CASAMNTEAFF. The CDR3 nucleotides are TGTGCCAGCGCAATGAACACTGAAGCTTTCTTT.

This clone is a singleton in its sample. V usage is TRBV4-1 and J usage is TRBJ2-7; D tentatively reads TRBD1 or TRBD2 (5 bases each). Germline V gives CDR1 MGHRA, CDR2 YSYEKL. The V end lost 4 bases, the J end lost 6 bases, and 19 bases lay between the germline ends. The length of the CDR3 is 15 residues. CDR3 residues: CASSRGSSLTTEQYF. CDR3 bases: TGCGCCAGCAGCCGGGGGTCGTCGCTGACTACCGAGCAGTACTTC.

This chain's CDR3 is CSVRQETQYF. DNA for the CDR3: TGCAGCGTTCGCCAAGAGACCCAGTACTTC. The chain employs TRBV29-1 and TRBJ2-5, with D hard to call. Between the trimmed V and J ends, which lost 5 bases and 1 base, there was a span of 2 bases. This CDR3 comprises 10 residues. Per the germline V gene, CDR1 is SQVTM and CDR2 is ANQGSEA. The full variable domain, its missing parts supplied by reference TRBV29-1 and TRBJ2-5, is SAVISQKPSRDICQRGTSLTIQCQVDSQVTMMFWYRQQPGQSLTLIATANQGSEATYESGFVIDKFPISRPNLTFSTLTVSNMSPEDSSIYLCSVRQETQYFGPGTRLLVL.

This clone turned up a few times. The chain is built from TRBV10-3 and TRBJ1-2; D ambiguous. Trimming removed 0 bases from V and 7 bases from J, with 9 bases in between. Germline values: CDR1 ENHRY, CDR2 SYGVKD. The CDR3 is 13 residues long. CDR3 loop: CAISESEASGYTF. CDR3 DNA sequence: TGTGCCATCAGTGAGTCAGAGGCCTCTGGCTACACCTTC.

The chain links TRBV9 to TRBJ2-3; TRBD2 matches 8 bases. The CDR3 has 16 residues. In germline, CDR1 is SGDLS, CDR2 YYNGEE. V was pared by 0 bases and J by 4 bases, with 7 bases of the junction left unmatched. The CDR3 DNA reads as TGTGCCAGCAGCGTAGGGGAGTTGCGGGGGGCAGATACGCAGTATTTT. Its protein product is CASSVGELRGADTQYF.

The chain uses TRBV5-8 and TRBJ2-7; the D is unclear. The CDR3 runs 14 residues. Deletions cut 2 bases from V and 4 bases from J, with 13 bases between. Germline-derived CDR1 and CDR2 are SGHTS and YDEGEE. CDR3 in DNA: TGTGCCAGCAGCTTTTGGGCTTATGGTTACGAGCAGTACTTC. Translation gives CASSFWAYGYEQYF.

The CDR3 sequence is CASAGVAPSTDTQYF. The CDR3 DNA reads TGTGCCAGCGCAGGGGTTGCCCCTAGCACAGATACGCAGTATTTT. The genes are TRBV11-1 and TRBJ2-3; perhaps TRBD1 as D (6 bases). In germline, CDR1 is SGHAT, CDR2 FQDESV (reference sequence). V shed 8 bases and J shed 0 bases, with 15 bases lying between them. CDR3 length equals 15 residues.

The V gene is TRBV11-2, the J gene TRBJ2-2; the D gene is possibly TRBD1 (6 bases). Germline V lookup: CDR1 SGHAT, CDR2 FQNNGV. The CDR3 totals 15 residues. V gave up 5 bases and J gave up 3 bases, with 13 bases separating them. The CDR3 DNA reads TGTGCCAGCAGCGGAGGACAGTTAGACACCGGGGAGCTGTTTTTT. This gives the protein CASSGGQLDTGELFF. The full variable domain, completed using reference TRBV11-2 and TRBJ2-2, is EAGVAQSPRYKIIEKRQSVAFWCNPISGHATLYWYQQILGQGPKLLIQFQNNGVVDDSQLPKDRFSAERLKGVDSTLKIQPAKLEDSAVYLCASSGGQLDTGELFFGEGSRLTVL.

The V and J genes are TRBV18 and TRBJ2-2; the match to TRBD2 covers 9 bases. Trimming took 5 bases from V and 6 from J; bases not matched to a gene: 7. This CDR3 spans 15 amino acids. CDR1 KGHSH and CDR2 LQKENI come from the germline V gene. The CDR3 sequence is CASSMTSGVPGELFF. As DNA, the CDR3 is TGTGCCAGCTCAATGACTAGCGGAGTCCCCGGGGAGCTGTTTTTT. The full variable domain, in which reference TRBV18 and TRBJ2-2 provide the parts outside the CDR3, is NAGVMQNPRHLVRRRGQEARLRCSPMKGHSHVYWYRQLPEEGLKFMVYLQKENIIDESGMPKERFSAEFPKEGPSILRIQQVVRGDSAAYFCASSMTSGVPGELFFGEGSRLTVL.

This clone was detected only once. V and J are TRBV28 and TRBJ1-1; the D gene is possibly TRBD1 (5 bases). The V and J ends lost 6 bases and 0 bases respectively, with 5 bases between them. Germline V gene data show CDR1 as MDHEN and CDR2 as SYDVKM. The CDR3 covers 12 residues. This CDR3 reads CASRGVNTEAFF. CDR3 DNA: TGTGCCAGCAGAGGGGTGAACACTGAAGCTTTCTTT.

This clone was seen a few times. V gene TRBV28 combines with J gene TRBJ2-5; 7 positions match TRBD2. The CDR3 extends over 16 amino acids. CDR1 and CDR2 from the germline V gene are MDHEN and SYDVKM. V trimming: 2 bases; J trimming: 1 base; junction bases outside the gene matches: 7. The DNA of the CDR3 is TGTGCCAGCAGTTTAGAGTGGGGGGGATCCCAAGAGACCCAGTACTTC. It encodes CASSLEWGGSQETQYF.

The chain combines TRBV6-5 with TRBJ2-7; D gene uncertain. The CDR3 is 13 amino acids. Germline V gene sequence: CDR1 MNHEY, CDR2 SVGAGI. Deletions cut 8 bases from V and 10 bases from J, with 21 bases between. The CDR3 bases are TGTGCCAGCGCCATCTTGACACGCATGGAACAGTACTTC. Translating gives CASAILTRMEQYF.

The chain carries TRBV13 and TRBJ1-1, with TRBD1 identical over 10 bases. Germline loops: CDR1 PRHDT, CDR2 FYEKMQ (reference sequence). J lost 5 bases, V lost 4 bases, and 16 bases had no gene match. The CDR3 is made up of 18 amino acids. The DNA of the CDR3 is TGTGCCAGCAGCTGGACACGAAGTTTGACAGGGGGCGCGACTGAAGCTTTCTTT. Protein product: CASSWTRSLTGGATEAFF.

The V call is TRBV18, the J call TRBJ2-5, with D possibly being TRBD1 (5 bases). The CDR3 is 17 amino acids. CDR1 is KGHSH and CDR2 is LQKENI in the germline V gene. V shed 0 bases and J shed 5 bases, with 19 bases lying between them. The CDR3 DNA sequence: TGTGCCAGCTCACCACCCCAAGTCAGGGTTGAGGAGGAGACCCAGTACTTC. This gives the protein CASSPPQVRVEEETQYF.

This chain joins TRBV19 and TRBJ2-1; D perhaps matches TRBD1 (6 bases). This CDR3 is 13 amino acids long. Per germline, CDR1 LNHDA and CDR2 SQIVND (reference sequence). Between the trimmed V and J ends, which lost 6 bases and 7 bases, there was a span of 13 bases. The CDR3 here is CASSSTDRNEQFF. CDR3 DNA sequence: TGTGCCAGTAGCTCAACCGACAGGAATGAGCAGTTCTTC.

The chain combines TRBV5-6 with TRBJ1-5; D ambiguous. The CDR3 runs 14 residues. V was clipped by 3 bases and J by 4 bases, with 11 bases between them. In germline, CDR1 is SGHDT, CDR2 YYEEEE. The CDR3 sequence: CASSSSGLNQPQHF. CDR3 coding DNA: TGTGCCAGCAGCTCGTCGGGGTTGAATCAGCCCCAGCATTTT.

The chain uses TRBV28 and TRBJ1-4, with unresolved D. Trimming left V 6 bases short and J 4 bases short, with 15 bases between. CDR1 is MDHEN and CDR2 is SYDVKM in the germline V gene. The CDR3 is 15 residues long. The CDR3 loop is CASSLSGIGNEKLFF. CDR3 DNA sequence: TGTGCCAGCAGCCTAAGCGGTATCGGTAATGAAAAACTGTTTTTT.

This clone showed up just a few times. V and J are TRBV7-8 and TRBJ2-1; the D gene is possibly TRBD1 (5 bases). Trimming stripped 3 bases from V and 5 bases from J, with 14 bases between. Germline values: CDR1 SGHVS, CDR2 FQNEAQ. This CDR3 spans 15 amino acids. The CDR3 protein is CASSLTAGPNNEQFF. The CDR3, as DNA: TGTGCCAGCAGCTTGACAGCAGGGCCTAACAATGAGCAGTTCTTC.

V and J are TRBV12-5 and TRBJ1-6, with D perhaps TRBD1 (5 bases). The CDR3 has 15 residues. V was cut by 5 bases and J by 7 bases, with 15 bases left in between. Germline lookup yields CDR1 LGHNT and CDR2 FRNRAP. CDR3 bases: TGTGCTAGTGGTGCACCCGGGGGGGGGAATTCACCCCTCCACTTT. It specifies CASGAPGGGNSPLHF.

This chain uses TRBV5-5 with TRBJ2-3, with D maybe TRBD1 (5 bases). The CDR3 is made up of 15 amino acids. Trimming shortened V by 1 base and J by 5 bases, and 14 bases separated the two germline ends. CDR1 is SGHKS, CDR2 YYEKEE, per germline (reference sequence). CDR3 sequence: CASSLLIGDLDTQYF. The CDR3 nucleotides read TGTGCCAGCAGCTTGCTGATAGGGGATCTAGATACGCAGTATTTT. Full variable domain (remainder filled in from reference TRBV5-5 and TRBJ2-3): DAGVTQSPTHLIKTRGQQVTLRCSPISGHKSVSWYQQVLGQGPQFIFQYYEKEERGRGNFPDRFSARQFPNYSSELNVNALLLGDSALYLCASSLLIGDLDTQYFGPGTRLTVL.